The next 16 T cell receptor beta chains were all read from a single sample in a study of T cell responses to AZD1222 COVID-19 vaccine. The assay was immunoSEQ multiplex PCR, and TCRdb's table has in-frame clones only and misses some. The table includes 100,000 or so clones, roughly 90% detected once. The sample was peripheral blood, taken on day 0 of AZD1222 vaccination. The receptors were gathered from an adult in good health.

This clone has more than one count but fewer than ten. The rearrangement uses TRBV3-1 (or the pseudogene TRBV3-2) and TRBJ2-5; weak D call: TRBD2 (6 bases). The V and J ends lost 1 base and 1 base respectively, with 10 bases between them. CDR3 length equals 15 residues. Germline V gene data show CDR1 as LGHDT and CDR2 as YNNKEL (reference sequence). The CDR3 region has the DNA TGTGCCAGCAGCCAAGCCCCGGGAGCCCAAGAGACCCAGTACTTC. This encodes CASSQAPGAQETQYF.

This chain uses TRBV6-5 with TRBJ2-1; 10 positions match TRBD1. The CDR3 totals 16 residues. Germline CDR1 and CDR2: MNHEY and SVGAGI. Trimming removed 4 bases from V and 6 bases from J; junction bases left unmatched: 9. DNA for the CDR3: TGTGCCAGCAGTTCAGTGGGGACAGGGGCGAGCAATGAGCAGTTCTTC. Translation: CASSSVGTGASNEQFF.

The CDR3 sequence is CASSLDPPGQPQHF. The CDR3 DNA reads as TGTGCCAGCAGCTTAGATCCCCCCGGTCAGCCCCAGCATTTT. The chain uses TRBV7-9 and TRBJ1-5; D is undetermined. Trimming pared 1 base from V and 6 bases from J, leaving 10 bases between. The CDR3 totals 14 residues. The germline gives CDR1 SEHNR, CDR2 FQNEAQ (reference sequence). Together with reference TRBV7-9 and TRBJ1-5, the CDR3 gives the full variable domain: DTGVSQNPRHKITKRGQNVTFRCDPISEHNRLYWYRQTLGQGPEFLTYFQNEAQLEKSRLLSDRFSAERPKGSFSTLEIQRTEQGDSAMYLCASSLDPPGQPQHFGDGTRLSIL.

The chain couples TRBV6-6 to TRBJ1-3; TRBD1 agrees at 10 bases. V shed 5 bases and J 8 bases; nucleotides not matched to a gene: 15. The CDR3 is 17 residues long. Germline values: CDR1 MNHNY, CDR2 SVGAGI (reference sequence). CDR3 amino acids: CASSRRTSGDRGDTIYF. The CDR3 nucleotides read TGTGCCAGCAGTCGTCGGACATCCGGGGACAGGGGTGACACCATATATTTT.

J is TRBJ1-1 and V is TRBV30; TRBD1 is a possible D gene (5 bases). This CDR3 spans 14 amino acids. V gave up 3 bases and J gave up 1 base, with 12 bases separating them. Germline assignment: CDR1 GTSNPN and CDR2 SVGIG (reference sequence). The DNA of the CDR3 is TGTGCCTGGAGCTATGGGGGGGGGAACACTGAAGCTTTCTTT. Its translation is CAWSYGGGNTEAFF.

The chain couples TRBV19 to TRBJ2-1, with TRBD2 matching 9 bases. The germline CDR1 and CDR2 sequences are LNHDA and SQIVND (reference sequence). V gave up 7 bases and J gave up 8 bases; unmatched junction bases: 21. The CDR3 is made up of 18 amino acids. The CDR3 loop is CASTLRGRVSGGFHEQFF. The CDR3 DNA sequence: TGTGCCAGTACCCTGCGGGGTAGGGTTAGCGGGGGTTTCCATGAGCAGTTCTTC.

This sequence joins TRBV6-5 and TRBJ1-1, with D unresolved. The CDR3 consists of 14 residues. CDR1 and CDR2 (germline): MNHEY, SVGAGI. Trimming cost V 6 bases and J 5 bases, with 16 bases left between them. The CDR3 DNA reads TGTGCCAGCAGCCCCCCGTGGGATATGACTGAAGCTTTCTTT. It codes for CASSPPWDMTEAFF.

This clone is medium-sized by share. The V call is TRBV2, the J call TRBJ1-6, with D tentatively TRBD1 (5 bases). This CDR3 spans 17 amino acids. Trimming cost V 5 bases and J 10 bases, with 24 bases left between them. Germline-derived CDR1 and CDR2 are SNHLY and FYNNEI. The CDR3 DNA follows: TGTGCCAGCAGTTACTGGGGCCAAAGGGGTGGTGGGTCACCCCTCCACTTT. Translation: CASSYWGQRGGGSPLHF. Full variable domain (rest looked up from reference TRBV2 and TRBJ1-6): EPEVTQTPSHQVTQMGQEVILRCVPISNHLYFYWYRQILGQKVEFLVSFYNNEISEKSEIFDDQFSVERPDGSNFTLKIRSTKLEDSAMYFCASSYWGQRGGGSPLHFGNGTRLTVT.

The rearrangement joins TRBV7-3 to TRBJ2-2; D is possibly TRBD1 (6 bases). There are 14 residues in the CDR3. V was cut by 4 bases and J by 1 base, with 7 bases left in between. CDR1 is SGHTA and CDR2 is FQGTGA in the germline V gene. The CDR3 region is CASSSGQNTGELFF. CDR3 bases: TGTGCCAGCAGCTCGGGACAGAACACCGGGGAGCTGTTTTTT.

This clone was picked up one time. V is TRBV4-2 and J is TRBJ2-7, with D perhaps being TRBD1 or TRBD2 (6 bases each). The V gene's germline CDR1 is LGHNA and CDR2 YNFKEQ. The V end lost 0 bases, the J end lost 2 bases, and 11 bases lay between the germline ends. The CDR3 runs to 15 residues. The CDR3: CASSQDRGGTYEQYF. Written as DNA, the CDR3 is TGTGCCAGCAGCCAAGATAGAGGGGGGACCTACGAGCAGTACTTC.

The chain links TRBV24-1 to TRBJ2-2, with D uncertain. Deletions cut 7 bases from V and 1 base from J, with 3 bases between. The CDR3 runs to 12 residues. Germline lookup yields CDR1 KGHDR and CDR2 SFDVKD. The CDR3 sequence: CATSLNTGELFF. The CDR3 DNA reads TGTGCCACCAGCCTGAACACCGGGGAGCTGTTTTTT.

The genes are TRBV4-1 and TRBJ2-7; D perhaps matches TRBD1 (6 bases). V was shortened by 6 bases and J by 1 base, with 16 bases between the two germline ends. Germline lookup yields CDR1 MGHRA and CDR2 YSYEKL. The CDR3 runs to 15 residues. Written as DNA, the CDR3 is TGCGCCAGCAGTCCAAGGGGGTTTGGATCCTACGAGCAGTACTTC. It encodes CASSPRGFGSYEQYF.

Comment on this clone: Other DNA sequences within the sample encode an identical CDR3. J is TRBJ1-1 and V is TRBV5-1; D gene uncertain. The germline V gene has CDR1 SGHRS and CDR2 YFSETQ. CDR3 size: 13 residues. V was pared by 0 bases and J by 1 base, with 4 bases between. Here the CDR3 reads CASSLGENTEAFF. For the CDR3, the DNA is TGCGCCAGCAGCTTGGGCGAGAACACTGAAGCTTTCTTT.

V usage is TRBV19 and J usage is TRBJ1-1, with TRBD1 matching over 9 bases. The CDR3 spans 13 residues. Germline trimming cut 8 bases from V and 2 bases from J; bases unmatched to any gene: 3. From germline, CDR1 is LNHDA and CDR2 SQIVND (reference sequence). The DNA for the CDR3 is TGTGCCAGTGGGGGACAGGGAAACACTGAAGCTTTCTTT. This gives the protein CASGGQGNTEAFF.

The chain employs TRBV19 and TRBJ2-7; either TRBD1 or TRBD2 may fit D (5 bases each). This CDR3 is built from 11 residues. The V gene's germline CDR1 is LNHDA and CDR2 SQIVND (reference sequence). V shed 5 bases and J shed 3 bases, with 5 bases lying between them. The CDR3 here is CASSGGYEQYF. The CDR3 bases are TGTGCCAGTAGTGGGGGCTACGAGCAGTACTTC.

The chain uses TRBV9 and TRBJ2-1; D is uncertain. Germline loops: CDR1 SGDLS, CDR2 YYNGEE. CDR3 size: 15 residues. V was pared by 3 bases and J by 0 bases, with 10 bases between. CDR3 in amino acids: CASSGRVSSYNEQFF. CDR3 in DNA: TGTGCCAGCAGCGGCCGGGTAAGCTCCTACAATGAGCAGTTCTTC.